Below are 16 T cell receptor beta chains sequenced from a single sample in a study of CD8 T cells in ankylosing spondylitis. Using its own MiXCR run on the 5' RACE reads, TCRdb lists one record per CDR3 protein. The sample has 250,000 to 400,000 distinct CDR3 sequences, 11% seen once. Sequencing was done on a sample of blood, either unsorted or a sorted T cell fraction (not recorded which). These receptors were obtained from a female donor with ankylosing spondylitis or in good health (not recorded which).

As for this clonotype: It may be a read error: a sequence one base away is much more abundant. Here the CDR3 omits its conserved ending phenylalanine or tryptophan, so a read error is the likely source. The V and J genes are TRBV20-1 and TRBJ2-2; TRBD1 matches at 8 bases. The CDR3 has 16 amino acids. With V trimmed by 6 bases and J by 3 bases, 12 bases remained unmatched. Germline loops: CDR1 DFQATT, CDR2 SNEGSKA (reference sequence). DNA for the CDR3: TGCAGTGCACCTCAGGACAGGGTCTTTTACACCGGGGAGCTGTTTCTT. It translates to CSAPQDRVFYTGELFL.

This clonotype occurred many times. This chain's CDR3 is CASSWDRSTYEQYF. The CDR3 DNA sequence: TGCGCCAGCAGCTGGGACAGGAGTACCTACGAGCAGTACTTC. The genes are TRBV5-1 and TRBJ2-7; 8 nucleotides line up with TRBD1. This CDR3 is built from 14 residues. V dropped 3 bases and J dropped 2; count of bases not matched to a gene: 4. The germline CDR1 and CDR2 sequences are SGHRS and YFSETQ.

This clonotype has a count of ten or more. CDR3 in amino acids: CATSENRDRGGYTF. The CDR3, as DNA: TGTGCCACCAGTGAAAACCGGGACCGCGGAGGCTACACCTTC. The V gene is TRBV24-1, the J gene TRBJ1-2, with D tentatively TRBD1 (5 bases). The germline V and J ends were trimmed by 4 bases and 8 bases, with 16 bases remaining between them. The CDR3 has 14 amino acids. CDR1 and CDR2 (germline): KGHDR, SFDVKD.

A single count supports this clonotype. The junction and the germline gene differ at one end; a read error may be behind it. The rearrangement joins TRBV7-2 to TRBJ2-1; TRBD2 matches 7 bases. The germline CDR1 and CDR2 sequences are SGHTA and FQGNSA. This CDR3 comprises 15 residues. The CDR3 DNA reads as TGTGCCAACAGCTTAGCGAAGGGAGGGCACAATGAGCAGTTCTTC. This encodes CANSLAKGGHNEQFF.

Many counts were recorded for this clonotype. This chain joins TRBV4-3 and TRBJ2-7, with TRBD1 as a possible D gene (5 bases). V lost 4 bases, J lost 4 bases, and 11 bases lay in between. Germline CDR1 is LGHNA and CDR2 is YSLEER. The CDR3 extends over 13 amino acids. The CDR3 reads CASSRDAGYEQYF. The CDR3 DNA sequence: TGCGCCAGCAGCCGAGATGCAGGGTACGAGCAGTACTTC.

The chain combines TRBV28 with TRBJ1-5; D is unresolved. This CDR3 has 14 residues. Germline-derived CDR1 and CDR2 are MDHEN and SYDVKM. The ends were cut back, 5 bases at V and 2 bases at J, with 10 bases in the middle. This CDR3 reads CASSNPARNQPQHF. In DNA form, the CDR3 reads TGTGCCAGCAGTAATCCGGCCCGCAATCAGCCCCAGCATTTT.

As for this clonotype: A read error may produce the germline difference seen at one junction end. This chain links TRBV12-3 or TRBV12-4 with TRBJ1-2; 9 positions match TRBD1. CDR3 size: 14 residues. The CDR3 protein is CTSSLGTGPYGYTF. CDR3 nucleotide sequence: TGTACCAGCAGTTTAGGGACAGGGCCATATGGCTACACCTTC.

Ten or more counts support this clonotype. CDR3 nucleotides: TGCAGCGTTGAGCACCGGGACAGGAGCTCCTACAATGAGCAGTTCTTC. Its translation is CSVEHRDRSSYNEQFF. The rearrangement links TRBV29-1 to TRBJ2-1; TRBD1 matches 8 bases. Germline-derived CDR1 and CDR2 are SQVTM and ANQGSEA. The CDR3 has 16 amino acids. J was trimmed by 0 bases and V by 3 bases; bases with no gene match: 7.

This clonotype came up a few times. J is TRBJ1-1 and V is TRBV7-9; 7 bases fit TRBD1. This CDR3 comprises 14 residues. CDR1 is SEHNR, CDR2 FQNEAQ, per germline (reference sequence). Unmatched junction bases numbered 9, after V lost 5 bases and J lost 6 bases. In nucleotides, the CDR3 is TGTGCCAGCAGCCTACGACAGGGAAATTCTGAAGCTTTCTTT. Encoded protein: CASSLRQGNSEAFF.

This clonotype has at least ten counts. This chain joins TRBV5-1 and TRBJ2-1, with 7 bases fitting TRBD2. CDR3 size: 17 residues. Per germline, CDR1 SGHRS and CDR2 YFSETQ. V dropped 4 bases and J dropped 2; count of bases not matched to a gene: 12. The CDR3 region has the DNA TGCGCCAGCAGCCATTCGTGGGTAGCGGGCCCCTACAATGAGCAGTTCTTC. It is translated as CASSHSWVAGPYNEQFF.

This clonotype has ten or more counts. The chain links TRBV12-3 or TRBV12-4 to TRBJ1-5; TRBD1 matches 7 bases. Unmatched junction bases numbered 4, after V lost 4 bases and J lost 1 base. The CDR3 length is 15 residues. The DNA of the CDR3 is TGTGCCAGCAGTTCGGGACAGAGGAGCAATCAGCCCCAGCATTTT. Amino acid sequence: CASSSGQRSNQPQHF.

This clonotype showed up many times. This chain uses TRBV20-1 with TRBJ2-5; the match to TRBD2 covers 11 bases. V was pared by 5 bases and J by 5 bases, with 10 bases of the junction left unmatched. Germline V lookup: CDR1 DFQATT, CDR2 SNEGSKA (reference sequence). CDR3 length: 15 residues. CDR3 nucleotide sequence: TGCAGTGCTGAATTAGCGGGAGGGATCTCGGAGACCCAGTACTTC. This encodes CSAELAGGISETQYF.

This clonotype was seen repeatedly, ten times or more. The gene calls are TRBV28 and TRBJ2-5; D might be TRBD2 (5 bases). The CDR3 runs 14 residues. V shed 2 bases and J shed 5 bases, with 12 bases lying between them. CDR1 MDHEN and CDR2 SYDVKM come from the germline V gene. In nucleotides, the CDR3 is TGTGCCAGCAGTTTAGGTGAAGGACTGGAGACCCAGTACTTC. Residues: CASSLGEGLETQYF.

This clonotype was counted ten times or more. The CDR3 DNA follows: TGTGCCAGCATGCGGGCCTTGGGTGGCTACACCTTC. It translates to CASMRALGGYTF. V gene TRBV12-3 or TRBV12-4 combines with J gene TRBJ1-2; the D is unclear. Trimming removed 7 bases from V and 7 bases from J, with 13 bases in between. The CDR3 length is 12 residues.

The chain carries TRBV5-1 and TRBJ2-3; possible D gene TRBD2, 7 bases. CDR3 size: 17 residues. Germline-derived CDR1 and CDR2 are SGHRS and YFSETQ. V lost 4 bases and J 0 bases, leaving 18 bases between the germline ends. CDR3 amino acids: CASSGGASSSSTDTQYF. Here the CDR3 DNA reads TGCGCCAGCAGCGGGGGGGCTAGCAGTTCTAGCACAGATACGCAGTATTTT.

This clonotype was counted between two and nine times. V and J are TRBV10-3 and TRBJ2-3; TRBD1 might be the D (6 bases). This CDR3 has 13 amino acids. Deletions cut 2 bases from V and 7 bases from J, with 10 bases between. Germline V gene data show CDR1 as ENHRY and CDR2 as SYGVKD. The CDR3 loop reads CAISEATGNTQYF. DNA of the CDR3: TGTGCCATCAGTGAGGCCACAGGGAATACGCAGTATTTT.